Included here is one T cell receptor (beta chain) sequence, with context. These data belong to a study of response to subunit inactivated influenza vaccine. After removal of 2 bases from V and 5 bases from J, the junction contained 5 bases not matched to a gene. This CDR3 is 15 amino acids long. One entry per CDR3 protein, called by TCRdb with MiXCR from the RT-PCR reads. The sample shows about 540,000 distinct CDR3 sequences, roughly 25% of them seen only once. The data also belong to a second study, concerning T cells expressing NK-cell markers. That study reports: The authors made TCR beta cDNA libraries by 5'RACE template switching. This switching added a universal primer site and UMIs.

The chain carries TRBV12-3 or TRBV12-4 and TRBJ2-1; 8 bases align to TRBD2. This receptor was taken from a man aged 45-65 years who received an inactivated influenza vaccine. The sequencing used CD4+ T cells sorted from PBMCs, collected roughly 12 days after vaccination. The CDR3 region is CASSLRLAKDNEQFF. Written as DNA, the CDR3 is TGTGCCAGCAGTTTACGACTAGCGAAAGACAATGAGCAGTTCTTC.